This TCR beta chain was sequenced in a study of OX40 agonist ivuxolimab in advanced cancers. Study conclusions and caveats: Expanded peripheral T cell antigen specificity was not determined.

Looked up from germline, CDR1 is KGHSH and CDR2 is LQKENI. The CDR3 covers 15 residues. Trimming removed 1 base at V and 4 bases at J, with 11 bases between. Concerning this clone: Its antigen is still unknown.

The repertoire was sequenced with immunoSEQ multiplex PCR; TCRdb's copy has only in-frame clones and lacks some. The sample yields 35,000 to 55,000 clones, roughly 94% seen once. The source of this sequence is an adult with an advanced solid tumor such as melanoma, head and neck, liver or kidney cancer. This rearrangement joins TRBV18 to TRBJ1-5; D remains unclear. The source was CD4+ or CD8+ T cells sorted from blood, collected in a trial of the OX40 agonist ivuxolimab. The CDR3 DNA reads TGTGCCAGCTCACCACAGGGAATTGGGAATCAGCCCCAGCATTTT. The encoded protein is CASSPQGIGNQPQHF.